This is a list of T cell receptor beta chains from one sample in a study of blood T cell repertoires in COVID-19. TCRdb's copy holds only in-frame clones and misses some; the assay was immunoSEQ multiplex PCR. The sample contains about 250,000 clones, roughly 80% of which appear only once. Specimen: peripheral blood. The receptors originated from a woman of 80 years or more with active or convalescent COVID-19. CDR3s include the opening cysteine and the closing phenylalanine or tryptophan. Fields, in order: CDR3 DNA, CDR3 protein, V gene, clone size, D gene, CDR3 length, J gene. A D gene is named only where the DNA matches it firmly. Only part of the rows carry a size: once, few, many, or a class if the clone is expanded.

TGCGCCAGCAGCCGGGGACAGGCTACCTACAATGAGCAGTTCTTC,CASSRGQATYNEQFF,TRBV5-1,-,TRBD1,15,TRBJ2-1
TGTGCCTGGAGTAGGGGGCAGGGCACTGAAGCTTTCTTT,CAWSRGQGTEAFF,TRBV30,-,TRBD1,13,TRBJ1-1
TGTGCCAGCAGTGGCAGGGGCTATGGCTACACCTTC,CASSGRGYGYTF,TRBV28,-,-,12,TRBJ1-2
TGCGCCAGCAGCTTGGTGACTCAGAGCTCCTACGAGCAGTACTTC,CASSLVTQSSYEQYF,TRBV5-1,few,-,15,TRBJ2-7
TGTGCCAGCAGCCAAGGTCATGGGGCTCCGCAGTATTTT,CASSQGHGAPQYF,TRBV14,-,-,13,TRBJ2-3
TGCGCCAGCAGCTTCCCGGGACATACAACAGATACGCAGTATTTT,CASSFPGHTTDTQYF,TRBV5-1,-,-,15,TRBJ2-3
TGCGCCAGCAGCTTGGCCAGCGGGACAGGGGTTGGCTATGGCTACACCTTC,CASSLASGTGVGYGYTF,TRBV5-1,-,TRBD1,17,TRBJ1-2
TGTGCCTGGAGTGTAACACGGGATCAGCCCCAGCATTTT,CAWSVTRDQPQHF,TRBV30,-,-,13,TRBJ1-5
TGCGCCAGCAGTAGGGCTAGGGACAAATATAGCAATCAGCCCCAGCATTTT,CASSRARDKYSNQPQHF,TRBV10-2,-,-,17,TRBJ1-5
TGTGCCAGCAGCTTAAGGGGTCGGTCTAGCGGGAGATCAGTCATTCAGTACTTC,CASSLRGRSSGRSVIQYF,TRBV7-2,-,TRBD2,18,TRBJ2-4
TGTGCCAGCAGTCTCCGGGACAGCTCCTACGAGCAGTACTTC,CASSLRDSSYEQYF,TRBV6-5,-,TRBD1,14,TRBJ2-7
TGTGCCAGCAGCCAAGATAGGGGGATCTATGGCTACACCTTC,CASSQDRGIYGYTF,TRBV4-2,-,-,14,TRBJ1-2
TGTGCCAGCTCACCACCTCCCCTAGCGGGAGACACGCTCGAGCAGTACTTC,CASSPPPLAGDTLEQYF,TRBV18,-,TRBD2,17,TRBJ2-7
TGTGCCAGCAGTGACCCCCGGGGGGGGCCCCAGCATTTT,CASSDPRGGPQHF,TRBV25-1,-,-,13,TRBJ1-5
TGCGCCAGCAGCATGACTAGCGGAACCTACAATGAGCAGTTCTTC,CASSMTSGTYNEQFF,TRBV5-1,-,TRBD2,15,TRBJ2-1
TGTGCCTGGGAGAGGGGAGGGGGTAATCAGCCCCAGCATTTT,CAWERGGGNQPQHF,TRBV30,-,-,14,TRBJ1-5
TGTGCAAGTCGCTTAGAGGGGGTGGACTACGAGCAGTACTTC,CASRLEGVDYEQYF,TRBV12-2,-,-,14,TRBJ2-7
TGCGCCAGCAGCTCCAAACTAGGACAGGGGGCCTACGAGCAGTACTTC,CASSSKLGQGAYEQYF,TRBV5-1,-,TRBD1,16,TRBJ2-7
TGTGCCAGCTCACCATGGCTAGCGATGGCAGATACGCAGTATTTT,CASSPWLAMADTQYF,TRBV18,-,-,15,TRBJ2-3
TGTGCCAGCAGTGGGACAGCGACAGAGAATCAGCCCCAGCATTTT,CASSGTATENQPQHF,TRBV2,-,-,15,TRBJ1-5
TGTGCCAGCAGTGGGAGAGGGGGGGAAAACATTCAGTACTTC,CASSGRGGENIQYF,TRBV2,-,-,14,TRBJ2-4
TGTGCCAGCACTCACCCTAGGCGGGACAGGGGGCCCCAAGGTCTCGGACCCCTCCACTTT,CASTHPRRDRGPQGLGPLHF,TRBV28,-,TRBD1,20,TRBJ1-6
TGTGCCAGCAGCGCCGGGACACTCTATGGCTACACCTTC,CASSAGTLYGYTF,TRBV3-1/TRBV3-2,-,-,13,TRBJ1-2
TGCGCCAGCAGCTTGGACTCATCCACTGAAGCTTTCTTT,CASSLDSSTEAFF,TRBV5-1,-,-,13,TRBJ1-1
TGTGCCAGCAGCTTGGTCGGACAGGGGGACTATGGCTACACCTTC,CASSLVGQGDYGYTF,TRBV5-6,few,TRBD1,15,TRBJ1-2
TGCGCCAGCAGCTTGGGGACAGGGACCGGGGAGCTGTTTTTT,CASSLGTGTGELFF,TRBV5-1,-,TRBD1,14,TRBJ2-2
TGTGCCAGCAGCACATACCTGGAGACCCAGTACTTC,CASSTYLETQYF,TRBV7-9,-,-,12,TRBJ2-5
TGCAGCGCCGTAACCGGGACAGACTATGGCTACACCTTC,CSAVTGTDYGYTF,TRBV29-1,few,TRBD1,13,TRBJ1-2
TGTGCCAGCCGTTGGGGGGACGGCCCTAATGAAAAACTGTTTTTT,CASRWGDGPNEKLFF,TRBV7-9,-,-,15,TRBJ1-4
TGCAGCGTCGGGATTTATAGCAATCAGCCCCAGCATTTT,CSVGIYSNQPQHF,TRBV29-1,-,-,13,TRBJ1-5
TGTGCCAGCAGTAGCTGGACAGGGAATGACATTCAGTACTTC,CASSSWTGNDIQYF,TRBV6-5,-,TRBD1,14,TRBJ2-4
TGCAGCGTTGTTCCTAGCGGGAGGCACGAGCAGTACTTC,CSVVPSGRHEQYF,TRBV29-1,-,TRBD2,13,TRBJ2-7
TGTGCCAGCAGCAGGGACAGGCAATCTGGAAACACCATATATTTT,CASSRDRQSGNTIYF,TRBV5-4,-,TRBD1,15,TRBJ1-3
TGCGCCAGCAGACCGCAGGGCAGTAGTAGTTCACCCCTCCACTTT,CASRPQGSSSSPLHF,TRBV5-1,-,-,15,TRBJ1-6
TGCGCCAGCAGCCCCTGGACAGGGGTAATTAACTATGGCTACACCTTC,CASSPWTGVINYGYTF,TRBV4-1,-,TRBD1,16,TRBJ1-2
TGCGCCAGCAGCTTGCAGTCAAATGAAAAACTGTTTTTT,CASSLQSNEKLFF,TRBV5-1,-,-,13,TRBJ1-4
TGTGCCAGCAGTGGAGGACAGAACACCGGGGAGCTGTTTTTT,CASSGGQNTGELFF,TRBV2,-,-,14,TRBJ2-2
TGTGCCATCAGTGCGCCCGCGGGACTAGCGCCTTCCTACGAGCAGTACTTC,CAISAPAGLAPSYEQYF,TRBV10-3,-,TRBD2,17,TRBJ2-7
TGTGCCAGCAGTGAATCTGGGGCAGACCCCCCCTATGGCTACACCTTC,CASSESGADPPYGYTF,TRBV2,-,-,16,TRBJ1-2
TGTGCCAGCACGCTGATGGGGGCCAGCGGGGAGCTGTTTTTT,CASTLMGASGELFF,TRBV27,-,-,14,TRBJ2-2
TGTGCCAGCAGTTCGACAGGGCGGGACACCATATATTTT,CASSSTGRDTIYF,TRBV7-8,-,TRBD1,13,TRBJ1-3